This TCR beta chain was captured by sequencing in a study of OX40 agonist ivuxolimab in advanced cancers. On the study more broadly: Earlier anti-PD-1, anti-PD-L1 or anti-CTLA-4 therapy was permitted; over 35% had received some. Study conclusions and caveats: Low clonal expansion, among the lowest seen, marked partial responders at 0.1-3.0 mg/kg.

Only in-frame clones appear in the TCRdb table, and some are missing; sequencing was by immunoSEQ multiplex PCR. This table has tens of thousands of clones, over 75% appearing once. In regard to this clone: What it recognizes is unknown.

The CDR3 runs 15 residues. The germline CDR1 and CDR2 sequences are SGHRS and YFSETQ. Trimming removed 3 bases at V and 5 bases at J, with 17 bases between. This rearrangement joins TRBV5-1 to TRBJ2-5; no firm D call. Sequencing used CD4+ or CD8+ T cells sorted from blood, obtained in a trial of the OX40 agonist ivuxolimab. The TCR originated in an adult with an advanced solid tumor such as melanoma, head and neck, liver or kidney cancer. The CDR3 DNA reads as TGCGCCAGCAGCTCCGGACGGAGTCTTGGGGAGACCCAGTACTTC. This gives the protein CASSSGRSLGETQYF.